This passage covers 8 T cell receptor beta chains from one sample sequenced in a study of identical twins. One entry per CDR3 protein results from TCRdb running MiXCR on the 5' RACE reads. The sample contains 550,000 to 700,000 distinct CDR3 sequences, 9.5% to 10% of which appear only once. This sample was also put to use in a study of yellow fever vaccine responses in identical twins.

Sequences were obtained from PBMCs. All receptors derive from a woman younger than 35 in good health.

This chain joins TRBV4-2 and TRBJ1-6; the D gene is possibly TRBD1 (5 bases). V lost 6 bases, J lost 10 bases, and 22 bases lay in between. The CDR3 sequence is 16 residues long. CDR1 is LGHNA and CDR2 is YNFKEQ in the germline V gene. The CDR3 loop reads CASRLNGAGSKSPLHF. In nucleotides, the CDR3 is TGTGCCAGCAGACTTAATGGGGCAGGGAGTAAGTCACCCCTCCACTTT.

This clonotype was seen ten or more times. The V call is TRBV4-1, the J call TRBJ1-1; TRBD1 aligns across 10 bases. The CDR3 runs 16 residues. The germline CDR1 and CDR2 sequences are MGHRA and YSYEKL. J was trimmed by 0 bases and V by 4 bases; bases with no gene match: 5. The CDR3 nucleotides are TGCGCCAGCAGCCCAGACAGGGGGCCCCTGAACACTGAAGCTTTCTTT. Its translation is CASSPDRGPLNTEAFF.

This clonotype has more than one count but fewer than ten. The rearrangement links TRBV28 to TRBJ1-5; D is perhaps TRBD1 (6 bases). This CDR3 is built from 15 residues. Trimming removed 3 bases from V and 6 bases from J, with 15 bases in between. CDR1 is MDHEN and CDR2 is SYDVKM in the germline V gene. DNA for the CDR3: TGTGCCAGCAGTTTTTTACAGGGAGGATTTCAGCCCCAGCATTTT. It yields the protein CASSFLQGGFQPQHF.

Concerning this clonotype: A clone one base away is much larger, so this may be a read error. This chain joins TRBV4-1 and TRBJ1-5, with unresolved D. CDR3 length: 14 amino acids. The germline V gene encodes CDR1 MGHRA and CDR2 YSYEKL. Trimming stripped 1 base from V and 1 base from J, with 5 bases between. CDR3 bases: TGCGCCAGCAGCCAAGGTCTCAGCAATCAGCCCCAGCATTTT. Protein product: CASSQGLSNQPQHF.

This clonotype was counted ten times or more. The rearrangement links TRBV28 to TRBJ2-7, with D possibly being TRBD1 (5 bases). The CDR3 runs to 15 residues. Germline CDR1 reads MDHEN; CDR2 reads SYDVKM. V was pared by 2 bases and J by 5 bases, with 16 bases between. DNA of the CDR3: TGTGCCAGCAGTTTAGGGGATACAAGGGGCCACGAGCAGTACTTC. It translates to CASSLGDTRGHEQYF.

Only one count was recorded for this clonotype. The chain uses TRBV2 and TRBJ1-5, with D unclear. There are 15 residues in the CDR3. Germline CDR1 is SNHLY and CDR2 is FYNNEI. Trimming pared 0 bases from V and 2 bases from J, leaving 8 bases between. The CDR3: CASSEALLGNQPQHF. The CDR3 DNA reads as TGTGCCAGCAGTGAAGCGCTCTTAGGCAATCAGCCCCAGCATTTT.

This clonotype has ten or more counts. V usage is TRBV28 and J usage is TRBJ2-7, with D perhaps TRBD1 or TRBD2 (5 bases each). Germline assignment: CDR1 MDHEN and CDR2 SYDVKM. V was cut by 2 bases and J by 4 bases, with 24 bases left in between. The CDR3 spans 18 residues. The chain's CDR3 is CASSLNPRFGGSRYEQYF. The CDR3 DNA reads TGTGCCAGCAGTTTAAATCCCCGATTTGGGGGATCAAGGTACGAGCAGTACTTC. The full variable domain, with the rest looked up from reference TRBV28 and TRBJ2-7, is DVKVTQSSRYLVKRTGEKVFLECVQDMDHENMFWYRQDPGLGLRLIYFSYDVKMKEKGDIPEGYSVSREKKERFSLILESASTNQTSMYLCASSLNPRFGGSRYEQYFGPGTRLTVT.

This clonotype was counted between two and nine times. DNA for the CDR3: TGTGCCAGCAGAGGTTTAGGACTGAACACTGAAGCTTTCTTT. It codes for CASRGLGLNTEAFF. The chain joins TRBV6-1 to TRBJ1-1, with D uncertain. V dropped 6 bases and J dropped 0 bases, with 11 bases sitting between them. CDR1 is MNHNS and CDR2 is SASEGT in the germline V gene. The CDR3 loop spans 14 amino acids.